This is a list of T cell receptor beta chains from one sample in a study of neoadjuvant anti-PD-1 for oral cavity cancer. Profiling relied on immunoSEQ multiplex PCR, and the TCRdb table lists in-frame clones only, not all of them. The sample contains approximately 21,000 clones, under 45% of which appear only once. This specimen was tumor tissue, taken after nivolumab (anti-PD-1) treatment. These receptors came from a person aged 40 to 85 with oral cavity squamous cell carcinoma. Each CDR3 is given with its conserved first and last residue. D genes are given only for firm matches. Where a row states a size, it is once, few, many or the class of an expanded clone; other rows omit it.

j_call: TRBJ2-1
v_call: TRBV19
clone_size: few
d_call: TRBD2
cdr3_nt: TGTGCCAGTAGTATAGATCGCGGCACTAGCGGGGACCACAATGAGCAGTTCTTC
cdr3_aa: CASSIDRGTSGDHNEQFF

j_call: TRBJ2-4
v_call: TRBV2
clone_size: NA
d_call: NA
cdr3_nt: TGTGCCAGCAGTGAAAGGGGGACAAAGAGGACCCTAGCCAAAAACATTCAGTACTTC
cdr3_aa: CASSERGTKRTLAKNIQYF

j_call: TRBJ2-5
v_call: TRBV9
clone_size: NA
d_call: NA
cdr3_nt: TGTGCCAGCAGCGCCCGACAGGAGAAACAAGAGACCCAGTACTTC
cdr3_aa: CASSARQEKQETQYF

j_call: TRBJ1-2
v_call: TRBV1
clone_size: few
d_call: NA
cdr3_nt: TGCACCAGCAGCCCCCGGACCGACGCTAACTATGGCTACACCTTC
cdr3_aa: CTSSPRTDANYGYTF

j_call: TRBJ1-4
v_call: TRBV10-3
clone_size: NA
d_call: NA
cdr3_nt: TGTGCCATCAAATTCAGGAAATCACGAGAAAAACTGTTTTTT
cdr3_aa: CAIKFRKSREKLFF

j_call: TRBJ1-2
v_call: TRBV7-8
clone_size: few
d_call: NA
cdr3_nt: TGTGCCAGCAGCTTAGCGGTAACAGAGACTCCGGGCTACACCTTC
cdr3_aa: CASSLAVTETPGYTF

j_call: TRBJ1-1
v_call: TRBV28
clone_size: NA
d_call: NA
cdr3_nt: TGTGCCAGCAGTTTAGCACAATACAACACTGAAGCTTTCTTT
cdr3_aa: CASSLAQYNTEAFF

j_call: TRBJ2-7
v_call: TRBV18
clone_size: NA
d_call: NA
cdr3_nt: TGTGCCAGCTCCCCAGCAGACTACGAGCAGTACTTC
cdr3_aa: CASSPADYEQYF

j_call: TRBJ2-2
v_call: TRBV5-8
clone_size: few
d_call: TRBD2
cdr3_nt: TGTGCCAGCAGCTTGGTCTTTAGCGGGGTCCGCACCGGGGAGCTGTTTTTT
cdr3_aa: CASSLVFSGVRTGELFF

j_call: TRBJ1-5
v_call: TRBV5-1
clone_size: NA
d_call: NA
cdr3_nt: TGCGCCAGCAGCCGGGAGCCACCGGATTATAGCAATCAGCCCCAGCATTTT
cdr3_aa: CASSREPPDYSNQPQHF

j_call: TRBJ2-7
v_call: TRBV7-2
clone_size: NA
d_call: NA
cdr3_nt: TGTGCCAGCAGCTTTGGGCCCGCCGACGAGCAGTACTTC
cdr3_aa: CASSFGPADEQYF

j_call: TRBJ2-7
v_call: TRBV6-1
clone_size: NA
d_call: NA
cdr3_nt: TGTGCCAGCAGTGGGGGGGCAGGGTGGCACGAGCAGTACTTC
cdr3_aa: CASSGGAGWHEQYF

j_call: TRBJ1-5
v_call: TRBV19
clone_size: few
d_call: NA
cdr3_nt: TGTGCCACTTCTGACAGAAATCAGCCCCAGCATTTT
cdr3_aa: CATSDRNQPQHF

j_call: TRBJ2-7
v_call: TRBV5-6
clone_size: few
d_call: NA
cdr3_nt: TGTGCCAGCAGCTTGGGGACTTCACTCTACGAGCAGTACTTC
cdr3_aa: CASSLGTSLYEQYF

j_call: TRBJ2-3
v_call: TRBV28
clone_size: NA
d_call: NA
cdr3_nt: TGTGCCAGCAGCTACCGATCTAGCACAGATACGCAGTATTTT
cdr3_aa: CASSYRSSTDTQYF

j_call: TRBJ1-2
v_call: TRBV29-1
clone_size: NA
d_call: TRBD1
cdr3_nt: TGCAGCGCCCAGACAGGGGGTGGTTACTATGGCTACACCTTC
cdr3_aa: CSAQTGGGYYGYTF

j_call: TRBJ1-1
v_call: TRBV4-3
clone_size: large
d_call: NA
cdr3_nt: TGCGCCAGCAGCCAAGATCGGGGAGGAACTGAAGCTTTCTTT
cdr3_aa: CASSQDRGGTEAFF

j_call: TRBJ1-4
v_call: TRBV11-1
clone_size: once
d_call: NA
cdr3_nt: TGTGCCAGCAGCTTAGCCCCCGGGAGCAGACGGGAAAAACTGTTTTTT
cdr3_aa: CASSLAPGSRREKLFF

j_call: TRBJ2-7
v_call: TRBV28
clone_size: few
d_call: TRBD1
cdr3_nt: TGTGCCAGCAGTCTAGGGTCGACAGGGACCAACGAGCAGTACTTC
cdr3_aa: CASSLGSTGTNEQYF

j_call: TRBJ1-2
v_call: TRBV9
clone_size: NA
d_call: TRBD1
cdr3_nt: TGTGCCAGCAGCCCTCCGGACAGGGAGTACTATGGCTACACCTTC
cdr3_aa: CASSPPDREYYGYTF

j_call: TRBJ2-2
v_call: TRBV5-6
clone_size: NA
d_call: NA
cdr3_nt: TGTGCCAGCAGCCAACCGGGAATCACCGGGGAGCTGTTTTTT
cdr3_aa: CASSQPGITGELFF

j_call: TRBJ1-5
v_call: TRBV19
clone_size: NA
d_call: TRBD1
cdr3_nt: TGTGCCAGTAGTATGACAGGGAATCAGCCCCAGCATTTT
cdr3_aa: CASSMTGNQPQHF

j_call: TRBJ1-5
v_call: TRBV9
clone_size: NA
d_call: NA
cdr3_nt: TGTGCCAGCAGCGTAGGACCAGCCAATCAGCCCCAGCATTTT
cdr3_aa: CASSVGPANQPQHF

j_call: TRBJ1-4
v_call: TRBV7-9
clone_size: few
d_call: NA
cdr3_nt: TGTGCCAGCAGCTTATCGGGGGACGAAAAACTGTTTTTT
cdr3_aa: CASSLSGDEKLFF

j_call: TRBJ2-1
v_call: TRBV6-1
clone_size: NA
d_call: NA
cdr3_nt: TGTGCCAGCAGTGATATGGGTTCCAGCTCCTACAATGAGCAGTTCTTC
cdr3_aa: CASSDMGSSSYNEQFF

j_call: TRBJ2-1
v_call: TRBV6-5
clone_size: once
d_call: NA
cdr3_nt: TGTGCCAGCAGTGAACTGGCCGGATACAATGAGCAGTTCTTC
cdr3_aa: CASSELAGYNEQFF

j_call: TRBJ2-7
v_call: TRBV6-5
clone_size: NA
d_call: NA
cdr3_nt: TGTGCCAGCAGCTCACAGGGCTACGAGCAGTACTTC
cdr3_aa: CASSSQGYEQYF

j_call: TRBJ2-2
v_call: TRBV2
clone_size: medium-sized
d_call: NA
cdr3_nt: TGTGCCAGCAGTCCCCTCGACAGTAACACCGGGGAGCTGTTTTTT
cdr3_aa: CASSPLDSNTGELFF

j_call: TRBJ1-5
v_call: TRBV6-1
clone_size: medium-sized
d_call: NA
cdr3_nt: TGTGCCAGCACAGCCCGGGACTGGGGCAATCAGCCCCAGCATTTT
cdr3_aa: CASTARDWGNQPQHF

j_call: TRBJ1-4
v_call: TRBV15
clone_size: once
d_call: NA
cdr3_nt: TGTGCCACCCGGGGGGTGGGTACTAATGAAAAACTGTTTTTT
cdr3_aa: CATRGVGTNEKLFF

j_call: TRBJ1-5
v_call: TRBV19
clone_size: NA
d_call: TRBD1
cdr3_nt: TGTGCCAGTAGGGGACAGGGGTTAGGCAATCAGCCCCAGCATTTT
cdr3_aa: CASRGQGLGNQPQHF

j_call: TRBJ1-4
v_call: TRBV5-5
clone_size: few
d_call: NA
cdr3_nt: TGTGCCAGCAGCTTTCAAGGCAGATCAACTAATGAAAAACTGTTTTTT
cdr3_aa: CASSFQGRSTNEKLFF

j_call: TRBJ2-2
v_call: TRBV5-6
clone_size: few
d_call: NA
cdr3_nt: TGTGCCAGCAGCTTGGTGACGAACACCGGGGAGCTGTTTTTT
cdr3_aa: CASSLVTNTGELFF

j_call: TRBJ2-3
v_call: TRBV7-2
clone_size: NA
d_call: NA
cdr3_nt: TGTGCCAGCAGCTTAGAGAGGGCAGATACGCAGTATTTT
cdr3_aa: CASSLERADTQYF

j_call: TRBJ2-5
v_call: TRBV19
clone_size: NA
d_call: TRBD2
cdr3_nt: TGTGCCAGTACGGTGGAGCAAGCGGGGGGGCCGGAGACCCAGTACTTC
cdr3_aa: CASTVEQAGGPETQYF

j_call: TRBJ2-2
v_call: TRBV7-8
clone_size: NA
d_call: NA
cdr3_nt: TGTGCCAGCAGTTCCGGACTCAGGGAGCTGTTTTTT
cdr3_aa: CASSSGLRELFF

j_call: TRBJ2-1
v_call: TRBV7-2
clone_size: NA
d_call: NA
cdr3_nt: TGTGCCAGCAGCCCAGGGGGGGGCCGCCACAATGAGCAGTTCTTC
cdr3_aa: CASSPGGGRHNEQFF

j_call: TRBJ2-5
v_call: TRBV19
clone_size: NA
d_call: TRBD1
cdr3_nt: TGTGCCACAACAACAGGGGGCGGTGAGACCCAGTACTTC
cdr3_aa: CATTTGGGETQYF